The clone carrying this TCR beta chain was counted many times. No antigen is known for it. The J segment lost 8 bases and the V segment lost 3 bases, leaving 6 bases of the junction unmatched. CDR1 and CDR2 (germline): DFQATT, SNEGSKA (reference sequence). The CDR3 has 12 amino acids. Time point specified: persistent/refractory GD, antithyroid drugs over 5 years with positive TRAb. After RNA was extracted from PBMCs, the TCR library was made from it. The patients included were those that came from an endocrinology department in Xi'an, China. The source of the sample is a study of regulatory T cells in long-lasting Graves disease. Turning to the study itself: Treatment with antithyroid drugs for over 5 years, together with positive TSH receptor antibodies, meant persistent Graves' disease. Study-level points and caveats: Relative to newly diagnosed Graves' patients, persistent ones had lower TCR diversity.

Libraries of TCR beta came from iRepertoire HTBI primers plus Arm-PCR of CDR3 regions. TCRdb reanalysed the multiplex PCR reads using MiXCR and keeps one entry per CDR3 protein. Among 300,000 to 350,000 distinct CDR3 sequences listed, about 19% were seen once. This sample comprised peripheral blood mononuclear cells (PBMCs), obtained when the disease was refractory, from a patient treated with antithyroid drugs. The receptor's source is a female donor with Graves disease. The chain couples TRBV20-1 to TRBJ1-2; 7 nucleotides match TRBD1. The CDR3 bases are TGCAGTGCTAGGCCCACAGGGGCAGGCTACACCTTC. This encodes CSARPTGAGYTF.